Each of the 11 T cell receptor beta chains below was sequenced from the same sample in a study of blood T cell repertoires in COVID-19 (dated by TCRdb to between 2020 and 2021). Libraries came from the immunoSEQ multiplex PCR assay. TCRdb took over this immuneACCESS table, retaining in-frame rearrangements with V and J assigned. Such tables are incomplete; in checked studies, under half of the missing clones stem from an unresolved V gene, and the remainder is unexplained. The sample table contains 60,000 to 95,000 clones; only one count was recorded for around two thirds of them. 2% to 3% of the sample is in the top ten clones. Sequenced sample: peripheral blood. All receptors derive from a human donor with acute or convalescent COVID-19. The donor label of this sample is uncertain.

V usage is TRBV29-1 and J usage is TRBJ1-5, with a weak D call TRBD1 (6 bases). There are 15 residues in the CDR3. Trimming took off 6 bases at V and 0 bases at J, with 15 bases between the two ends. Germline assignment: CDR1 SQVTM and CDR2 ANQGSEA. CDR3 DNA sequence: TGCAGCGTCGCCCATGGGGGCAGTAGCAATCAGCCCCAGCATTTT. Its protein is CSVAHGGSSNQPQHF.

The chain combines TRBV4-1 with TRBJ1-4; the match to TRBD1 covers 7 bases. This CDR3 region has 15 residues. J lost 5 bases, V lost 1 base, and 4 bases had no gene match. Germline CDR1 reads MGHRA; CDR2 reads YSYEKL. The CDR3, as DNA: TGCGCCAGCAGCCAAGTAGGGACAGAAAATGAAAAACTGTTTTTT. Amino acids: CASSQVGTENEKLFF.

The chain is built from TRBV5-6 and TRBJ1-2, with D perhaps matching TRBD1 (6 bases). The germline CDR1 and CDR2 sequences are SGHDT and YYEEEE. The ends were cut back, 5 bases at V and 5 bases at J, with 16 bases in the middle. The CDR3 runs to 14 residues. CDR3 bases: TGTGCCAGCAGACCCCAGGGGCGCGGGTATGGCTACACCTTC. It is translated as CASRPQGRGYGYTF.

The V call is TRBV3-1 (or the pseudogene TRBV3-2), the J call TRBJ1-6; the D is unclear. CDR3 length: 14 amino acids. The V gene lost 4 bases and the J gene lost 6 bases, with 10 bases spanning the gap. CDR1 is LGHDT and CDR2 is YNNKEL in the germline V gene (reference sequence). The CDR3, as DNA: TGTGCCAGCAGCCCGAGACAACTTAATTCACCCCTCCACTTT. The encoded protein is CASSPRQLNSPLHF.

This chain uses TRBV27 with TRBJ1-4, with 9 positions matching TRBD1. The CDR3 sequence is 15 residues long. Trimming at V came to 6 bases and at J to 7 bases, leaving 9 bases not matched to a gene. CDR1 is MNHEY, CDR2 SMNVEV, per germline (reference sequence). CDR3 in DNA: TGTGCCAGCAGCAGCCCCCGGGACAGGGTTGAAAAACTGTTTTTT. It codes for CASSSPRDRVEKLFF.

The chain carries TRBV11-2 and TRBJ2-7; 7 bases are a match to TRBD1. V lost 0 bases, J lost 0 bases, and 5 bases stayed unmatched. The CDR3 totals 16 residues. Germline V gene lookup returns CDR1 SGHAT and CDR2 FQNNGV. This CDR3 is CASSLDPRQGSYEQYV. CDR3 sequence (DNA): TGTGCCAGCAGCTTAGATCCCCGACAGGGCTCCTACGAGCAGTACGTC.

J is TRBJ2-5 and V is TRBV28, with a possible D match to TRBD2 (5 bases). Germline V gene lookup returns CDR1 MDHEN and CDR2 SYDVKM. V lost 1 base and J lost 9, with 15 bases in between. The CDR3 sequence is 14 residues long. CDR3 DNA sequence: TGTGCCAGCAGTTTATCGGGAAAGAGTTGGGCCCAGTACTTC. It specifies CASSLSGKSWAQYF.

The V call is TRBV28, the J call TRBJ2-2, with a tentative D call TRBD1 (5 bases). V was pared by 10 bases and J by 4 bases, with 13 bases between. This CDR3 region has 13 residues. The V gene's germline CDR1 is MDHEN and CDR2 SYDVKM. CDR3 nucleotide sequence: TGTGCCATCCTTGCAGGGCTCACCGGGGAGCTGTTTTTT. It encodes CAILAGLTGELFF.

V and J are TRBV7-2 and TRBJ1-2; TRBD1 agrees at 10 bases. Per the germline V gene, CDR1 is SGHTA and CDR2 is FQGNSA. The CDR3 consists of 15 residues. After removal of 2 bases from V and 4 bases from J, the junction contained 4 bases not matched to a gene. In nucleotides, the CDR3 is TGTGCCAGCAGCTTAACGGGACAGGGGACCTATGGCTACACCTTC. Protein product: CASSLTGQGTYGYTF.

This clone has more than one count but fewer than ten. The genes are TRBV2 and TRBJ1-2, with 9 bases aligning to TRBD1. The CDR3 spans 14 residues. V lost 4 bases to trimming and J lost 4 bases; unmatched junction nucleotides: 4. Germline assignment: CDR1 SNHLY and CDR2 FYNNEI. CDR3 region: CASSGAGQGYGYTF. In DNA form, the CDR3 reads TGTGCCAGCAGTGGGGCGGGACAGGGCTATGGCTACACCTTC.

The gene calls are TRBV28 and TRBJ2-2; 10 nucleotides agree with TRBD2. Germline V gene lookup returns CDR1 MDHEN and CDR2 SYDVKM. Unmatched junction bases numbered 11, after V lost 1 base and J lost 3 bases. The CDR3 is 19 residues long. Written as DNA, the CDR3 is TGTGCCAGCAGTTTATTAGGGGCTAGCGGGAGTCGGTACACCGGGGAGCTGTTTTTT. Protein sequence: CASSLLGASGSRYTGELFF. Variable domain in full (rest from reference TRBV28 and TRBJ2-2): DVKVTQSSRYLVKRTGEKVFLECVQDMDHENMFWYRQDPGLGLRLIYFSYDVKMKEKGDIPEGYSVSREKKERFSLILESASTNQTSMYLCASSLLGASGSRYTGELFFGEGSRLTVL.